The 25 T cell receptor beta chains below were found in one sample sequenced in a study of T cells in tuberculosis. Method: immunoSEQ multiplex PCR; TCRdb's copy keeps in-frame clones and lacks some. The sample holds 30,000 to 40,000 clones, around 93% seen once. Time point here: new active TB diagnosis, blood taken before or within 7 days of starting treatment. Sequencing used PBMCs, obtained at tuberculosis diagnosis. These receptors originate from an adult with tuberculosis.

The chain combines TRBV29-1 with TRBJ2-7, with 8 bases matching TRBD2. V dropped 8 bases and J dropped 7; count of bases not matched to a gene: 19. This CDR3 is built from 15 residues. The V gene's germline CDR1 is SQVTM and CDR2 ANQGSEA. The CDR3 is CSPGGVFVLGPEQYV. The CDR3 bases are TGCAGCCCGGGGGGGGTGTTCGTTTTGGGACCGGAGCAGTACGTC.

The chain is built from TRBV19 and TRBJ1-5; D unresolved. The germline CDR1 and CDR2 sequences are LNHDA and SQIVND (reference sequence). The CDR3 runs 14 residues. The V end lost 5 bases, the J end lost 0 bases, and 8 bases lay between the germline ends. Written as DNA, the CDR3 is TGTGCCAGTAGTGTTAGTTATAGCAATCAGCCCCAGCATTTT. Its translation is CASSVSYSNQPQHF.

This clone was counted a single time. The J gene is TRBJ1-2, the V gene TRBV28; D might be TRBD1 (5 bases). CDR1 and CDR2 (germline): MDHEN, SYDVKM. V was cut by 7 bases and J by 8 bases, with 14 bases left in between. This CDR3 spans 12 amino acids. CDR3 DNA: TGTGCCAGCACCGAGACATGGGGCGGCTACACCTTC. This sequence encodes CASTETWGGYTF.

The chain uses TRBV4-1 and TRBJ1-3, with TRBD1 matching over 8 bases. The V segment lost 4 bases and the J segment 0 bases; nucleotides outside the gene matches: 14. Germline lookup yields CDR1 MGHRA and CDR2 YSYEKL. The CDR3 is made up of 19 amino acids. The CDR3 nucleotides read TGCGCCAGCAGCCGCCCGGGACAGGCCCCTCTGAGCTCTGGAAACACCATATATTTT. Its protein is CASSRPGQAPLSSGNTIYF.

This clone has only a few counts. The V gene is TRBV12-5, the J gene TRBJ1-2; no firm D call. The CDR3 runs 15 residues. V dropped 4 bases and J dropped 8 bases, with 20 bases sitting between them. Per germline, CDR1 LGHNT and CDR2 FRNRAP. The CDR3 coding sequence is TGTGCTAGTGGTTCGCCTCCGGTCAGGACTTCGGGCTACACCTTC. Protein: CASGSPPVRTSGYTF.

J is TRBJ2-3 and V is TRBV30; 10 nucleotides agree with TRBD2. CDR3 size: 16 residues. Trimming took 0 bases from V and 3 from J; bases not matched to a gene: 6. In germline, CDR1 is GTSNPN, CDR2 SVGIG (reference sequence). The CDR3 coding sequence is TGTGCCTGGAGTGTATGGGCTAGCGGGGGAACAGATACGCAGTATTTT. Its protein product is CAWSVWASGGTDTQYF.

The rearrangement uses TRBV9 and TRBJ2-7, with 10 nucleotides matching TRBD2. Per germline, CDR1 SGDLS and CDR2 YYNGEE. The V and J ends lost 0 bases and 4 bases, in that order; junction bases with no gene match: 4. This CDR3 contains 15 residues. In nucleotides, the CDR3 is TGTGCCAGCAGCGTAGCCGCTAGCGGGGGTTACGAGCAGTACTTC. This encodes CASSVAASGGYEQYF.

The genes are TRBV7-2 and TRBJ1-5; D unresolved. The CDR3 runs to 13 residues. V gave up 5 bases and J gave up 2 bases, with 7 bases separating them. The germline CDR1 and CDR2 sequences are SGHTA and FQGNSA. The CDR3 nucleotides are TGTGCCAGCAGCCTTCCGGGCAATCAGCCCCAGCATTTT. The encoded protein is CASSLPGNQPQHF.

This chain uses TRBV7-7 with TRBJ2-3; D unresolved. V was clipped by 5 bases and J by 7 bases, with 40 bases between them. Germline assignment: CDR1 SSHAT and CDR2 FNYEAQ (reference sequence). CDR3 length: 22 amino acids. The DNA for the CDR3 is TGTGCCAGCAGCCCCATCCCCCGGAGCCCGGTTTTCCAGCAGCTATCCGTGAATACGCAGTATTTT. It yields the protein CASSPIPRSPVFQQLSVNTQYF.

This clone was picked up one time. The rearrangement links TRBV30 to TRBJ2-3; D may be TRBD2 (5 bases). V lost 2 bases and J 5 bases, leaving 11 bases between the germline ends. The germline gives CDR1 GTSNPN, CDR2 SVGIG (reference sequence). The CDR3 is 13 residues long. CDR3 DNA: TGTGCCTGGAGTTTCCACGCGGGAGATACGCAGTATTTT. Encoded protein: CAWSFHAGDTQYF. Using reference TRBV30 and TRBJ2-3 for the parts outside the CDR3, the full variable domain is SQTIHQWPATLVQPVGSPLSLECTVEGTSNPNLYWYRQAAGRGLQLLFYSVGIGQISSEVPQNLSASRPQDRQFILSSKKLLLSDSGFYLCAWSFHAGDTQYFGPGTRLTVL.

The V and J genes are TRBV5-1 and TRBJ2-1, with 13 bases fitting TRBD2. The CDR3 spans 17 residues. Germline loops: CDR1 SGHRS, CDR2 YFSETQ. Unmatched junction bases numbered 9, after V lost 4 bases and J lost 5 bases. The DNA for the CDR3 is TGCGCCAGCAGCCAAAAGGGGACTAGCGGGGTGAACAATGAGCAGTTCTTC. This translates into CASSQKGTSGVNNEQFF. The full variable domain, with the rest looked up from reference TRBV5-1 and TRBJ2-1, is KAGVTQTPRYLIKTRGQQVTLSCSPISGHRSVSWYQQTPGQGLQFLFEYFSETQRNKGNFPGRFSGRQFSNSRSEMNVSTLELGDSALYLCASSQKGTSGVNNEQFFGPGTRLTVL.

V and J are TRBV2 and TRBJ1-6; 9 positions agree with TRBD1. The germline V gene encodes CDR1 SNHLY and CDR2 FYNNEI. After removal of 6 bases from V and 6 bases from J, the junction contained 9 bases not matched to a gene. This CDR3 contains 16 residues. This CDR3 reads CASSPGTGMGNSPLHF. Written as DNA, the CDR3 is TGTGCCAGCAGCCCCGGGACAGGGATGGGTAATTCACCCCTCCACTTT. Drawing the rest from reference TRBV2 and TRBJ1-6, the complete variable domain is EPEVTQTPSHQVTQMGQEVILRCVPISNHLYFYWYRQILGQKVEFLVSFYNNEISEKSEIFDDQFSVERPDGSNFTLKIRSTKLEDSAMYFCASSPGTGMGNSPLHFGNGTRLTVT.

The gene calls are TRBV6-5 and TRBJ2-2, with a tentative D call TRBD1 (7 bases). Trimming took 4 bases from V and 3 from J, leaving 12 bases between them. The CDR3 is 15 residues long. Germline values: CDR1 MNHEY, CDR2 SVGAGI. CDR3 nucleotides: TGTGCCAGCAGTTCAGGAGGGGGCTACACCGGGGAGCTGTTTTTT. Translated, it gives CASSSGGGYTGELFF.

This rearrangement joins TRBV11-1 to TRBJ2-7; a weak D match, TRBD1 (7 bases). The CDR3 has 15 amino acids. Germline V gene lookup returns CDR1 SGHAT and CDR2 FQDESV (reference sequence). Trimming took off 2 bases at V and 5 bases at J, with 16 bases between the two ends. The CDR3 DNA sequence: TGTGCCAGCAGCTTATCTCCCAGGGGGGCTGACGAGCAGTACTTC. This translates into CASSLSPRGADEQYF.

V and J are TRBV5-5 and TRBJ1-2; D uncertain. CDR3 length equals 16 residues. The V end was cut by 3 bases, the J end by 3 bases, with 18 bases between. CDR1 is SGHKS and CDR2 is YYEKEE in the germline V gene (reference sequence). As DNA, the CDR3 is TGTGCCAGCAGCTCGTTCCAACTGGGCAGCTACTATGGCTACACCTTC. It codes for CASSSFQLGSYYGYTF.

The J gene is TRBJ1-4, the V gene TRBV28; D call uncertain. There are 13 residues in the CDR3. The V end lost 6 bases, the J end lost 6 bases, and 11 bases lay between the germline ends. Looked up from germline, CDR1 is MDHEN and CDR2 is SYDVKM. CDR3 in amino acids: CASRGTGDEKLFF. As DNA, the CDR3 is TGTGCCAGCAGAGGTACGGGAGATGAAAAACTGTTTTTT. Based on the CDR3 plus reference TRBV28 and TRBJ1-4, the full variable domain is DVKVTQSSRYLVKRTGEKVFLECVQDMDHENMFWYRQDPGLGLRLIYFSYDVKMKEKGDIPEGYSVSREKKERFSLILESASTNQTSMYLCASRGTGDEKLFFGSGTQLSVL.

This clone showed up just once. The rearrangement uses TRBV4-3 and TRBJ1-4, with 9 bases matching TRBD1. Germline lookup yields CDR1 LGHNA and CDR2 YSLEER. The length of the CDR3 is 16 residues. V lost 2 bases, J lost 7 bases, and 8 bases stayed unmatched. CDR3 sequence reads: CASSQPGGTGSEKLFF. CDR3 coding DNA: TGCGCCAGCAGCCAACCAGGCGGGACAGGGAGTGAAAAACTGTTTTTT.

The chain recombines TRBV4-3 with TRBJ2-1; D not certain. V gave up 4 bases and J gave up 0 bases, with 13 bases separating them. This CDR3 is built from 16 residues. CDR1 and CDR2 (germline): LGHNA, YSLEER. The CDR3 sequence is CASSPVTVSSYNEQFF. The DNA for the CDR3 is TGCGCCAGCAGCCCCGTGACTGTGAGCTCCTACAATGAGCAGTTCTTC.

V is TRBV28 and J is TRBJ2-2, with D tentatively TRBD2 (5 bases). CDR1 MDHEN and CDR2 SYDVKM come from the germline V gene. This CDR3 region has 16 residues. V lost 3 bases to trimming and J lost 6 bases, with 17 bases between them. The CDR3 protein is CASSFLRDREAGELFF. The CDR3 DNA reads TGTGCCAGCAGTTTCTTGAGGGATCGAGAGGCCGGGGAGCTGTTTTTT.

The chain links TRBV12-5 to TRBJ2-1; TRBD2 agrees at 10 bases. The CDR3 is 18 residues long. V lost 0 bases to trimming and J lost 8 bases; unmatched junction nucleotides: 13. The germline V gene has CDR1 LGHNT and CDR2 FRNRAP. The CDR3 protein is CASGLVRTSGRLLDEQFF. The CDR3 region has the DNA TGTGCTAGTGGTTTGGTACGGACTAGCGGAAGATTATTGGATGAGCAGTTCTTC.

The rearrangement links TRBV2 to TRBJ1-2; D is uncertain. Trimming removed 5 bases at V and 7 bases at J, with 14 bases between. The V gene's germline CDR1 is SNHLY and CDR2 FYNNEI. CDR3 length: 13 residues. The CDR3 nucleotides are TGTGCCAGCAGTAACGGGGTCGATACTGGCTACACCTTC. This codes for CASSNGVDTGYTF.

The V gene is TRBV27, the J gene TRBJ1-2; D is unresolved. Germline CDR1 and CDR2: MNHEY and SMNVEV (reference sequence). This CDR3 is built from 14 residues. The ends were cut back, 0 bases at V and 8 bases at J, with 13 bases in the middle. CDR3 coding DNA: TGTGCCAGCAGTTTATCCCCTGACAACTCCGGCTACACCTTC. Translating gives CASSLSPDNSGYTF.

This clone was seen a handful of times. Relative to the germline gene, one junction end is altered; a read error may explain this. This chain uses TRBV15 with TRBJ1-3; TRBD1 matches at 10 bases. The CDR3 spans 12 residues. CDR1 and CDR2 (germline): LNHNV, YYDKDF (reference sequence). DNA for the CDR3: TGTGCCACCAGCCGAGACGGGACAGGGGAAGATTTT. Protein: CATSRDGTGEDF.

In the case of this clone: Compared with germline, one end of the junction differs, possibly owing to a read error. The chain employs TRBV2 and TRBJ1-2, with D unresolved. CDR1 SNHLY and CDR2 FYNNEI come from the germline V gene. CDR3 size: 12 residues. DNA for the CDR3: TGTGCCAGCAGTGAAGCTAGGAACAGCGGCGCCTTC. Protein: CASSEARNSGAF.

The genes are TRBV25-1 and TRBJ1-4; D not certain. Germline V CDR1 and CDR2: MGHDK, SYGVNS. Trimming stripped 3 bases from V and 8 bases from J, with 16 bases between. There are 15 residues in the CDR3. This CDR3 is CASSDFERREEKLFF. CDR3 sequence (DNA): TGTGCCAGCAGTGACTTCGAGAGGAGGGAAGAAAAACTGTTTTTT.